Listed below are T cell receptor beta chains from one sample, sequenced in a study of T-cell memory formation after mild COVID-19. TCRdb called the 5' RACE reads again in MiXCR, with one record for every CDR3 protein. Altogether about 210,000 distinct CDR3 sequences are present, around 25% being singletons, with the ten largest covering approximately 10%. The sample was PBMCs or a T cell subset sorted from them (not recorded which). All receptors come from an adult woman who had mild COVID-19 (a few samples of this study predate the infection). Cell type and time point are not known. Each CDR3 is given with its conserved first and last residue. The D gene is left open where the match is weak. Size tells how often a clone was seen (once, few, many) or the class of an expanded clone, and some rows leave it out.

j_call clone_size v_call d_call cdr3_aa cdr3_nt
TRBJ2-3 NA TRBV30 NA CAWSVGVVDTQYF TGTGCCTGGAGTGTGGGAGTCGTAGATACGCAGTATTTT
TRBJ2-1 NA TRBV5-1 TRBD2 CASSVGGTSGIAEQFF TGCGCCAGCAGTGTGGGGGGGACTAGCGGGATCGCTGAGCAGTTCTTC
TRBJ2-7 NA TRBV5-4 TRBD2 CVRRGGLAGGRHNEQYF TGTGTCCGCAGAGGGGGACTAGCGGGGGGCCGCCATAACGAGCAGTACTTC
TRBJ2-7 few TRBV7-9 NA CASSLTSSAYEQYF TGTGCCAGCAGCTTAACTTCCAGTGCCTACGAGCAGTACTTC
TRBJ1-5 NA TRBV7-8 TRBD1 CASSGDRGSRNQPQHF TGTGCCAGCAGCGGGGACAGGGGAAGCCGCAATCAGCCCCAGCATTTT
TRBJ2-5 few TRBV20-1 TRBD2 CSASGTSGIQETQYF TGCAGTGCTAGCGGGACTAGCGGGATCCAAGAGACCCAGTACTTC
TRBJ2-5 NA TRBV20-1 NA CSARDKGSGGTQYF TGCAGTGCTAGAGATAAGGGTAGCGGAGGGACCCAGTACTTC
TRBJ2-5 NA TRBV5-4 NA CASSPVQQETQYF TGTGCCAGCAGCCCCGTCCAGCAAGAGACCCAGTACTTC
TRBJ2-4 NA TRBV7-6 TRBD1 CASSLAGAGQGREVQYF TGTGCCAGCAGCTTAGCGGGGGCGGGACAGGGAAGAGAGGTTCAGTACTTC
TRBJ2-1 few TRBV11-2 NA CASSPTAGSEQFF TGTGCCAGCAGCCCCACGGCTGGGAGTGAGCAGTTCTTC
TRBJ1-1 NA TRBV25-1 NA CASSGGGGTEAFF TGTGCCAGCAGTGGAGGAGGAGGAACTGAAGCTTTCTTT
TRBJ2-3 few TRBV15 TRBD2 CATSRSGLVSDTQYF TGTGCCACCAGCAGATCGGGACTAGTTTCAGATACGCAGTATTTT
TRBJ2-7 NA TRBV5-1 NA CASTPGLGPYEQYF TGCGCCAGCACCCCGGGACTCGGTCCCTACGAGCAGTACTTC
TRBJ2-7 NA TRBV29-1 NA CSATDSYEQYF TGCAGCGCGACAGATTCCTACGAGCAGTACTTC
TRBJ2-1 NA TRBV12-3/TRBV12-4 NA CASTPIPGQDYNEQFF TGTGCCAGCACCCCCATCCCCGGGCAGGACTACAATGAGCAGTTCTTC
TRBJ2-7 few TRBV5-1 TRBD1 CASSLETGEKSYEQYF TGCGCCAGCAGCTTGGAGACAGGGGAAAAATCCTACGAGCAGTACTTC
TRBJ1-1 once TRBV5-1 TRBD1 CASSSGQVTEAFF TGCGCCAGCAGCTCCGGACAGGTCACGGAAGCTTTCTTT
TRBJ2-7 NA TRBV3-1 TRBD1 CASRTGTGLLGQYF TGTGCCAGCAGGACCGGGACAGGTCTCCTTGGGCAGTACTTC
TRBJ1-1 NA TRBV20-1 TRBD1 CSASGQVEAFF TGCAGTGCTAGTGGACAGGTTGAAGCTTTCTTT
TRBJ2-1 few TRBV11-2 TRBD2 CASSLDKGLGNEQFF TGTGCCAGCAGCTTAGATAAGGGACTAGGCAATGAGCAGTTCTTC
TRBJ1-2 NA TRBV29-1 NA CSVLIRALGGGYTF TGCAGCGTCCTGATACGGGCCCTGGGAGGTGGCTACACCTTC
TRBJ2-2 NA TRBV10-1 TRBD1 CASSDPSRNGTANTGELFF TGCGCCAGCAGTGACCCGAGTAGGAACGGGACAGCGAACACCGGGGAGCTGTTTTTT
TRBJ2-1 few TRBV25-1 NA CASSEVSLAIYNEQFF TGTGCCAGCAGTGAAGTAAGCTTGGCAATTTACAATGAGCAGTTCTTC
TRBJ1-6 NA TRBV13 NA CASRPLKDNSPLHF TGTGCCAGCAGGCCCCTCAAGGATAATTCACCCCTCCACTTT
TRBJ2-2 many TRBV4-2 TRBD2 CASSQVASGRSGELFF TGTGCCAGCAGCCAAGTTGCTAGCGGGAGGAGCGGGGAGCTGTTTTTT
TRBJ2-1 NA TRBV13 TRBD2 CASSLLASGSHEQFF TGTGCCAGCAGCTTACTGGCTAGCGGGAGCCATGAGCAGTTCTTC